The 7 T cell receptor beta chains reported below all come from one sample, sequenced in a study of CD8 T cells in ankylosing spondylitis. TCRdb ran MiXCR on the 5' RACE reads and lists one entry per CDR3 protein. The top ten hold 3% of the sample, which has some 120,000 distinct CDR3 sequences, about 13% seen once. Sequences were obtained from blood, either unsorted or a sorted T cell fraction (not recorded which). These receptors originate from a female donor with ankylosing spondylitis or in good health (not recorded which).

This clonotype showed up many times. The genes are TRBV4-1 and TRBJ2-7; D possibly uses TRBD1 or TRBD2 (5 bases each). The CDR3 runs to 15 residues. Germline CDR1 MGHRA, CDR2 YSYEKL. The ends were cut back, 4 bases at V and 1 base at J, with 14 bases in the middle. The CDR3: CASSRGQGESYEQYF. The CDR3 bases are TGCGCCAGCAGCCGCGGGCAGGGAGAATCCTACGAGCAGTACTTC.

CDR3 in amino acids: CASMAGVSTDTQYF. The CDR3 DNA sequence: TGCGCCAGCATGGCGGGTGTTAGCACAGATACGCAGTATTTT. The rearrangement joins TRBV5-1 to TRBJ2-3, with D perhaps TRBD2 (5 bases). Germline assignment: CDR1 SGHRS and CDR2 YFSETQ. V lost 6 bases and J lost 0, with 11 bases in between. This CDR3 contains 14 residues.

As regards this clonotype: Relative to the germline gene, one junction end is altered; a read error may explain this. V and J are TRBV24-1 and TRBJ1-1; the D is unclear. The CDR3 spans 12 residues. CDR1 KGHDR and CDR2 SFDVKD come from the germline V gene. The chain's CDR3 is CATRRKRSDAFF. The DNA of the CDR3 is TGTGCCACCAGGAGGAAGAGGTCTGATGCTTTCTTT.

This clonotype showed up many times. This chain links TRBV2 with TRBJ2-1; D is ambiguous. The V end lost 3 bases, the J end lost 8 bases, and 5 bases lay between the germline ends. The germline V gene encodes CDR1 SNHLY and CDR2 FYNNEI. This CDR3 has 11 residues. CDR3 DNA: TGTGCCAGCAGTGAGTTGGATGAGCAGTTCTTC. Its translation is CASSELDEQFF.

This clonotype has at least ten counts. This chain joins TRBV20-1 and TRBJ1-6; the match to TRBD1 covers 7 bases. This CDR3 has 15 amino acids. The J segment lost 7 bases and the V segment lost 6 bases, leaving 12 bases of the junction unmatched. The germline CDR1 and CDR2 sequences are DFQATT and SNEGSKA (reference sequence). The CDR3 loop reads CSATKMGQLNSPLHF. CDR3 bases: TGCAGTGCAACAAAGATGGGACAGTTAAATTCACCCCTCCACTTT.

At least ten counts were recorded for this clonotype. The chain carries TRBV6-5 and TRBJ1-1; no clear D gene. Trimming cost V 2 bases and J 5 bases, with 15 bases left between them. Germline-derived CDR1 and CDR2 are MNHEY and SVGAGI. The CDR3 extends over 15 amino acids. The CDR3 bases are TGTGCCAGCAGTTACCACCGAGGAGGAAAAACTGAAGCTTTCTTT. Its translation is CASSYHRGGKTEAFF.

This clonotype was counted ten times or more. The junction departs from the called germline gene at one end, perhaps through a read error. This chain links TRBV5-1 with TRBJ2-3, with D possibly being TRBD2 (5 bases). The germline CDR1 and CDR2 sequences are SGHRS and YFSETQ. The CDR3 contains 14 residues. Written as DNA, the CDR3 is TGTGCCAGCAGTTTGGGAGACAGCACAGATACGCAGTATTTT. This sequence encodes CASSLGDSTDTQYF.